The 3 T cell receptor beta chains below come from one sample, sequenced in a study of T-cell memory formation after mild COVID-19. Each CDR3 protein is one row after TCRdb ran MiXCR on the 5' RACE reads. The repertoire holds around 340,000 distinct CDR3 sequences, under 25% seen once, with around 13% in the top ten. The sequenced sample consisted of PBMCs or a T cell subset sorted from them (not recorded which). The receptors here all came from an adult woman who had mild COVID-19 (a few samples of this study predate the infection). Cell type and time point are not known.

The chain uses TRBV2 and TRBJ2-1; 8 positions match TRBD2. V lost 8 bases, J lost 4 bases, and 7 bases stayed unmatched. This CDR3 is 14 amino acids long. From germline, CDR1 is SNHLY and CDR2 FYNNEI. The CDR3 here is CASGTSNGYNEQFF. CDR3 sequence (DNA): TGTGCCAGCGGGACTAGTAATGGGTACAATGAGCAGTTCTTC.

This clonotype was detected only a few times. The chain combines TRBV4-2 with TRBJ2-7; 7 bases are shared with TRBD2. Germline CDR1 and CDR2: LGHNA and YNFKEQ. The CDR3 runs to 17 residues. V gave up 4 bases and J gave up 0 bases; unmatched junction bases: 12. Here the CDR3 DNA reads TGTGCCAGCAGCCCCTACGCCGGGACTACGAGCTCCTACGAGCAGTACTTC. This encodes CASSPYAGTTSSYEQYF.

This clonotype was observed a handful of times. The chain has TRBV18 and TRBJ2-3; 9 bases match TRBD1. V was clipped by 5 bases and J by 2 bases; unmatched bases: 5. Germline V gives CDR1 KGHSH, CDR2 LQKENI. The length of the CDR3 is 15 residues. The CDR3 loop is CASSDGTGFTDTQYF. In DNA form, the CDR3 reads TGTGCCAGCTCAGACGGGACAGGGTTCACAGATACGCAGTATTTT.